Described below is a single TCR beta chain sequence and its context. This sample was taken from a study of memory CD4+ T cells and cytomegalovirus serostatus. Single viable CD3+CD4+CD8-CD45RO+ cells were sorted as the memory CD4+ T cells. This CDR3 region has 18 residues. V lost 0 bases, J lost 0 bases, and 10 bases stayed unmatched. The germline V gene encodes CDR1 MGHRA and CDR2 YSYEKL. Sequencing used immunoSEQ multiplex PCR; TCRdb keeps in-frame clones, though not all of them. The table lists 50,000 to 55,000 clones, approximately 78% of them singletons, with 0.77% in the top ten. The chain employs TRBV4-1 and TRBJ1-2; TRBD1 matches 7 bases. The receptor comes from an adult in good health and CMV-seronegative. Sequenced: memory CD4+ T cells from blood. In nucleotides, the CDR3 is TGCGCCAGCAGCCAAGATCTGAAGGGAACAGGGGCTAACTATGGCTACACCTTC. Protein: CASSQDLKGTGANYGYTF.